This note documents a single TCR beta chain sequence. This entry comes from a study of blood T cell repertoires in COVID-19. Study details: The United States, Italy and Spain were the sources of the acute and convalescent COVID-19 samples. Nucleic acid was either cDNA or gDNA, and it came from T cells, B-cell-depleted T cells, or PBMCs.

Under the authors' procedure: Amplification of reference gene primers was used by the study to estimate nucleated cell counts. TCRdb keeps only in-frame clones here, not all; method: immunoSEQ multiplex PCR. That table is the source of V, J and clone size, and D and trimming were worked out from the DNA. Counted here are over 75,000 clones, under 85% occurring once; the ten biggest clones make up around 10%. V dropped 0 bases and J dropped 5 bases, with 20 bases sitting between them. This CDR3 has 18 residues. Germline CDR1 reads LNHNV; CDR2 reads YYDKDF (reference sequence). Sequencing used peripheral blood. The chain carries TRBV15 and TRBJ1-5; D is undetermined. The clonotype was recovered from a man between 65 and 85 years old with acute or convalescent COVID-19. The CDR3 DNA reads as TGTGCCACCAGCAGAGATCTAAGAGGTCGGGTCACTTATCAGCCCCAGCATTTT. Its translation: CATSRDLRGRVTYQPQHF.